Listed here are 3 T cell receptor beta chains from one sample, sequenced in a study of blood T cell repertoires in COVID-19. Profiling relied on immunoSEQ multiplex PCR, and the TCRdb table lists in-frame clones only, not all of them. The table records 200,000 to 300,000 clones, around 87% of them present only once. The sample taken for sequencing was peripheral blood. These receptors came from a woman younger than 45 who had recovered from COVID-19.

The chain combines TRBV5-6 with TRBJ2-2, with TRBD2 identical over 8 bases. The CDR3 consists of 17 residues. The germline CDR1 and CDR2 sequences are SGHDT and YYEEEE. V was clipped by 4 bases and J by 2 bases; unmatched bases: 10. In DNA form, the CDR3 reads TGTGCCAGCAGCCACCCGCAGCGGGGGCCTAACACCGGGGAGCTGTTTTTT. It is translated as CASSHPQRGPNTGELFF.

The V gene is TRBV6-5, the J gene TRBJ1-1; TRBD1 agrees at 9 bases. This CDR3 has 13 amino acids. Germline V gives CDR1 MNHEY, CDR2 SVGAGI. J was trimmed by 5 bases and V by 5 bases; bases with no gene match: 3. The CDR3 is CASSRTGETEAFF. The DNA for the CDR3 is TGTGCCAGCAGTAGGACAGGGGAGACTGAAGCTTTCTTT.

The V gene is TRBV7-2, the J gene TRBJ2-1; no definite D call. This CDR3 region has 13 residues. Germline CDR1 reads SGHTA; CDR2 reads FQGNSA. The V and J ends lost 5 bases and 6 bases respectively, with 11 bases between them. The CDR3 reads CASSPFSRNEQFF. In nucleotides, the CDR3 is TGTGCCAGCAGCCCATTTTCGCGCAATGAGCAGTTCTTC.